The 17 T cell receptor beta chains in this list originate from one sample, sequenced in a study of cytotoxic CD8 clonotypes in ibrutinib-treated CLL (TCRdb year 2021). The method was the immunoSEQ multiplex PCR assay. TCRdb re-hosts the immuneACCESS table, in-frame sequences only. Its copies lack some clones; in the studies checked, an unresolved V gene accounts for under half of them, and the cause for the rest is not known. This sample has around 160,000 clones in its table, and about 88% of those were observed once. Of the sample, roughly 3% falls within the top ten clones. The sample's time point, from its label and the paper: progressive disease on ibrutinib. Here the sequenced sample was PBMCs, taken at disease progression, from a patient treated with ibrutinib. Every receptor here comes from a human donor with chronic lymphocytic leukemia.

The chain uses TRBV12-5 and TRBJ2-3; tentatively, D is TRBD1 (6 bases). Germline CDR1 is LGHNT and CDR2 is FRNRAP. The CDR3 runs 14 residues. Trimming took 6 bases from V and 1 from J, leaving 11 bases between them. The CDR3 loop is CASGQGRRTDTQYF. The CDR3 region has the DNA TGTGCTAGTGGACAGGGCAGACGCACAGATACGCAGTATTTT.

This clone came up once. This chain uses TRBV2 with TRBJ2-3, with D unresolved. V was trimmed by 6 bases and J by 0 bases, leaving 13 bases between them. The length of the CDR3 is 15 residues. Germline V gene sequence: CDR1 SNHLY, CDR2 FYNNEI. Here the CDR3 reads CASRATPTSTDTQYF. CDR3 sequence (DNA): TGTGCCAGCAGGGCGACACCAACTAGCACAGATACGCAGTATTTT. The whole variable domain, filled in from reference TRBV2 and TRBJ2-3, reads EPEVTQTPSHQVTQMGQEVILRCVPISNHLYFYWYRQILGQKVEFLVSFYNNEISEKSEIFDDQFSVERPDGSNFTLKIRSTKLEDSAMYFCASRATPTSTDTQYFGPGTRLTVL.

The V gene is TRBV10-2, the J gene TRBJ1-1; TRBD1 is a possible D gene (6 bases). V was clipped by 8 bases and J by 4 bases, with 17 bases between them. The germline V gene encodes CDR1 WSHSY and CDR2 SAAADI. This CDR3 is 14 amino acids long. CDR3 protein: CASWGRGEGTEAFF. DNA of the CDR3: TGCGCCAGCTGGGGCAGGGGCGAGGGCACTGAAGCTTTCTTT.

The CDR3 DNA sequence: TGTGCCAGCAGTTTCCCAAGACAGGGCTCTGTCTCGGGTACGCAGTATTTT. Its protein product is CASSFPRQGSVSGTQYF. The chain couples TRBV28 to TRBJ2-3, with 7 bases fitting TRBD1. Germline trimming cut 3 bases from V and 8 bases from J; bases unmatched to any gene: 17. There are 17 residues in the CDR3. Germline values: CDR1 MDHEN, CDR2 SYDVKM.

This clone has a handful of counts. The V gene is TRBV7-3, the J gene TRBJ1-2, with D possibly matching TRBD1 (5 bases). The length of the CDR3 is 15 residues. Trimming took 5 bases from V and 7 from J, leaving 20 bases between them. CDR1 is SGHTA, CDR2 FQGTGA, per germline. The CDR3 nucleotides are TGTGCCAGCAGCGCCGACGGGGCGAAGGGCCGTGGCTACACCTTC. Translating gives CASSADGAKGRGYTF.

The V call is TRBV7-8, the J call TRBJ1-3, with TRBD1 identical over 9 bases. This CDR3 contains 18 residues. V shed 4 bases and J 0 bases; nucleotides not matched to a gene: 10. The germline gives CDR1 SGHVS, CDR2 FQNEAQ. CDR3 sequence (DNA): TGTGCCAGCAGCTCCGATCCGGGACAGGGTCGCTCTGGAAACACCATATATTTT. It encodes CASSSDPGQGRSGNTIYF.

This clone came up a few times. The rearrangement uses TRBV6-6 and TRBJ2-3; maybe TRBD1 (5 bases). In germline, CDR1 is MNHNY, CDR2 SVGAGI (reference sequence). The CDR3 has 16 amino acids. Trimming left V 0 bases short and J 2 bases short, with 12 bases between. In DNA form, the CDR3 reads TGTGCCAGCAGTTACTCGGGGCAGGGAATCACAGATACGCAGTATTTT. It specifies CASSYSGQGITDTQYF.

This clone showed up just a few times. The chain recombines TRBV28 with TRBJ2-1, with 10 bases fitting TRBD2. CDR1 is MDHEN, CDR2 SYDVKM, per germline. The CDR3 has 15 amino acids. The V gene end was trimmed by 9 bases and the J gene end by 1 base; junction bases not matched to a gene: 6. This CDR3 is CASRTSGESYNEQFF. As DNA, the CDR3 is TGTGCCAGTCGAACTAGCGGGGAATCCTACAATGAGCAGTTCTTC.

The chain combines TRBV7-2 with TRBJ1-2; a possible D gene is TRBD1 (6 bases). CDR1 and CDR2 (germline): SGHTA, FQGNSA. The CDR3 runs to 16 residues. Trimming cost V 0 bases and J 4 bases, with 15 bases left between them. Written as DNA, the CDR3 is TGTGCCAGCAGCTTAGCTCAGGGGTTTGAGGGCTATGGCTACACCTTC. Its protein is CASSLAQGFEGYGYTF.

J is TRBJ1-2 and V is TRBV9, with 8 bases matching TRBD1. The CDR3 totals 17 residues. The V gene's germline CDR1 is SGDLS and CDR2 YYNGEE. V gave up 4 bases and J gave up 5 bases; unmatched junction bases: 16. CDR3 sequence: CASSPTPDRGERYGYTF. In DNA form, the CDR3 reads TGTGCCAGCAGCCCCACACCTGACAGGGGAGAGAGGTATGGCTACACCTTC.

The chain links TRBV7-9 to TRBJ1-1; D may be TRBD1 (6 bases). The germline V and J ends were trimmed by 5 bases and 1 base, with 8 bases remaining between them. Germline lookup yields CDR1 SEHNR and CDR2 FQNEAQ (reference sequence). The CDR3 covers 13 residues. The DNA for the CDR3 is TGTGCCAGCAGCCCGACAGGGAACACTGAAGCTTTCTTT. This translates into CASSPTGNTEAFF.

Comment on this clone: An end of the junction differs from the germline gene, which may be a read error. The chain couples TRBV11-2 to TRBJ1-2, with 10 bases that match TRBD1. The germline CDR1 and CDR2 sequences are SGHAT and FQNNGV. The CDR3 runs to 15 residues. This CDR3 is CASSLATGTGVGGLF. DNA for the CDR3: TGTGCCAGCAGCTTAGCAACCGGGACAGGGGTCGGTGGGCTCTTC.

This clone was seen a single time. This chain connects TRBV7-6 to TRBJ2-1; D uncertain. The V end lost 1 base, the J end lost 0 bases, and 10 bases lay between the germline ends. Germline CDR1 reads SGHVS; CDR2 reads FNYEAQ. The CDR3 has 16 amino acids. The CDR3 DNA sequence: TGTGCCAGCAGCTTAGAAGCCCAGAGCTCCTACAATGAGCAGTTCTTC. Protein: CASSLEAQSSYNEQFF.

The V gene is TRBV6-5, the J gene TRBJ2-7, with D maybe TRBD1 (5 bases). This CDR3 is 12 amino acids long. The V gene lost 6 bases and the J gene lost 2 bases, with 8 bases spanning the gap. Germline loops: CDR1 MNHEY, CDR2 SVGAGI. The CDR3 sequence: CASSQGAYEQYF. In nucleotides, the CDR3 is TGTGCCAGCAGCCAGGGTGCCTACGAGCAGTACTTC.

The genes are TRBV11-2 and TRBJ1-2; D is undetermined. The CDR3 is made up of 15 amino acids. Germline loops: CDR1 SGHAT, CDR2 FQNNGV. V shed 1 base and J shed 1 base, with 10 bases lying between them. DNA for the CDR3: TGTGCCAGCAGCTTAGTGGGCAGCCTTAACTATGGCTACACCTTC. Encoded protein: CASSLVGSLNYGYTF.

The chain has TRBV2 and TRBJ2-7; no clear D gene. Germline-derived CDR1 and CDR2 are SNHLY and FYNNEI. V lost 5 bases and J 3 bases, leaving 8 bases between the germline ends. The CDR3 has 12 residues. The CDR3 protein is CASSLDGYEQYF. CDR3 bases: TGTGCCAGCAGTCTCGACGGCTACGAGCAGTACTTC.

The rearrangement joins TRBV11-1 to TRBJ2-2; D is uncertain. The germline V gene encodes CDR1 SGHAT and CDR2 FQDESV (reference sequence). The V end was cut by 2 bases, the J end by 6 bases, with 13 bases between. This CDR3 spans 15 amino acids. The CDR3 DNA reads TGTGCCAGCAGCTTACGGGCCGTTATTGCCGGGGAGCTGTTTTTT. Amino acid sequence: CASSLRAVIAGELFF.